This T cell receptor beta chain was recovered during a study of blood T cell repertoires in COVID-19 (dated by TCRdb to about 2020). The study in broad terms: Samples from collaborators originated in the United States, Italy and Spain and spanned both the acute and convalescent phases of COVID-19. The material from the prospective study consisted of cDNA or gDNA derived from T cells, B-cell-depleted T cells, or PBMCs. Subjects who had been exposed to COVID-19, were actively infected with it, or had recovered from it provided the deeply sampled blood TCRbeta repertoires that made up the dataset. The repertoires were released in a freely available public database intended as a resource for research on the immune response to SARS-CoV-2. The samples were drawn from the first 160 participants of the ongoing ImmuneRACE study and from 1,254 subjects provided by 6 global collaborators. Sample metadata almost always included a de-identified subject ID, COVID-19 status, age in years and sex. HLA class I and class II types, where available, came from metadata supplied by the sample provider rather than from assay-based typing. The paper as a whole reports these results and caveats: The quantity of clinical and demographic metadata differed by source and by participant and was supplied without curation.

Collaborating institutions collected whole blood in K2EDTA tubes following their own protocols. Collaborator samples were shipped for TCRbeta analysis as frozen whole blood, isolated PBMCs, or DNA extracted from either sample type. TCRbeta CDR3 regions were amplified from genomic DNA using the immunoSEQ Assay, a bias-controlled multiplex PCR. The paper's processing steps were these. Within the assay, amplification of reference gene primers was used to estimate how many nucleated cells each sample contained. To quantify the absolute abundance of each unique TCRbeta CDR3 rearrangement, sequence reads were collapsed and filtered. Productive Simpson clonality was computed per sample as the square root of Simpson's diversity index over productive rearrangements. TCRdb obtained this table from immuneACCESS and retained in-frame rearrangements with V and J assigned. These tables miss some clones; where compared with another copy, unresolved V genes account for less than half of the shortfall, and the remainder is unexplained. V and J calls and clone size are as listed in that table; D and trimming were resolved from the DNA. Here the sample has 150,000 to 200,000 clones; 81% occur a single time. The ten biggest clones cover approximately 11% of the sample.

Counted from cysteine to phenylalanine, this CDR3 has 15 amino acids. The read is trimmed to its CDR3 DNA, 45 bases read in frame from base 1. For this chain, trimming is 5 bases at the V end and 6 bases at the J end, and the number of junction bases without a gene match is 10. Reading the germline V gene gives CDR1 MNHEY and CDR2 SVGEGT. Comments on this clone: Its antigen specificity is not known. Per-nucleotide qualities are absent, and no much larger clonotype sits a single base away.

The rearranged segments are TRBV6-2 or TRBV6-3 and TRBJ1-2; TRBD1 matches 9 bases in the middle. Sequencing was carried out using peripheral blood. The sequence came from a man aged 55-75 years with active or convalescent COVID-19. The CDR3 sequence is CASSTSQGARDGYTF. The DNA sequence is as follows: TGTGCCAGCAGTACCTCACAGGGGGCGCGGGATGGCTACACCTTC.